These 11 T cell receptor beta chains came from one sample sequenced in a study of cytomegalovirus exposure and HLA in healthy donors. Primers for the PCR totalled 60 Vbeta and 13 Jbeta. Data came from immunoSEQ multiplex PCR; TCRdb stores just in-frame clones and leaves some out. The table has 150,000 to 200,000 clones, 65% to 80% seen once. Sequencing was done on a sample of PBMCs. The receptors stem from a male donor in good health and CMV-seronegative.

The chain recombines TRBV5-4 with TRBJ1-2; D may be TRBD1 (5 bases). The CDR3 length is 13 residues. Germline V gives CDR1 SGHNT, CDR2 YYREEE (reference sequence). V was shortened by 2 bases and J by 4 bases, with 9 bases between the two germline ends. As DNA, the CDR3 is TGTGCCAGCAGCTTCAGGGTCAGCTATGGCTACACCTTC. As protein: CASSFRVSYGYTF.

The CDR3 loop reads CASNTLGIAGTGELFF. The CDR3 nucleotides are TGTGCCAGCAACACCCTCGGGATAGCGGGAACCGGGGAGCTGTTTTTT. V is TRBV5-6 and J is TRBJ2-2, with TRBD2 identical over 8 bases. The trim removed 6 bases at V and 5 bases at J, leaving 12 bases unmatched. Germline-derived CDR1 and CDR2 are SGHDT and YYEEEE. The CDR3 has 16 residues.

The chain is built from TRBV11-1 and TRBJ2-5; no clear D gene. The DNA end is more similar to TRBJ2-7, so the J call may be wrong. CDR3 length: 12 amino acids. The germline CDR1 and CDR2 sequences are SGHAT and FQDESV (reference sequence). The CDR3 is CASSLFHYEQYF. Written as DNA, the CDR3 is TGTGCCAGCAGCCTTTTCCACTACGAGCAGTACTTC.

In this sample, this clone turned up once. V usage is TRBV9 and J usage is TRBJ2-2; D remains unclear. CDR1 is SGDLS, CDR2 YYNGEE, per germline. This CDR3 contains 12 residues. The V gene lost 0 bases and the J gene lost 5 bases, with 2 bases spanning the gap. CDR3 region: CASSVVTGELFF. In nucleotides, the CDR3 is TGTGCCAGCAGCGTAGTAACCGGGGAGCTGTTTTTT.

The chain employs TRBV9 and TRBJ2-2, with TRBD2 matching 8 bases. Germline assignment: CDR1 SGDLS and CDR2 YYNGEE. The trim removed 0 bases at V and 6 bases at J, leaving 7 bases unmatched. The CDR3 spans 16 residues. CDR3 loop: CASSVDPGGQAGELFF. CDR3 nucleotides: TGTGCCAGCAGCGTAGATCCGGGGGGGCAAGCCGGGGAGCTGTTTTTT.

Worth noting for this clone: At one boundary the junction diverges from the germline segment, which might be a read error. The chain has TRBV9 and TRBJ2-1, with TRBD1 identical over 7 bases. Germline V gives CDR1 SGDLS, CDR2 YYNGEE. The CDR3 totals 16 residues. The CDR3 loop reads CASTRDTGESYNEQFF. The DNA for the CDR3 is TGTGCGAGCACCCGAGATACAGGGGAATCCTACAATGAGCAGTTCTTC.

This clone was observed a handful of times. CDR3 in amino acids: CASSRTRTGGWDEQFF. The CDR3 DNA is TGTGCCAGCAGCCGAACTCGGACGGGAGGATGGGATGAGCAGTTCTTC. This chain connects TRBV7-2 to TRBJ2-1; TRBD2 agrees at 7 bases. Germline V gene data show CDR1 as SGHTA and CDR2 as FQGNSA. The ends lost 5 bases at V and 8 bases at J; junction bases unmatched: 15. CDR3 length: 16 residues.

This clone was counted a few times. The rearrangement links TRBV25-1 to TRBJ1-3, with D unclear. The CDR3 totals 16 residues. V was cut by 0 bases and J by 0 bases, with 9 bases left in between. Germline loops: CDR1 MGHDK, CDR2 SYGVNS. The DNA for the CDR3 is TGTGCCAGCAGTGAATATAGTTTAAGCTCTGGAAACACCATATATTTT. Its translation is CASSEYSLSSGNTIYF.

The chain carries TRBV5-5 and TRBJ2-2; 7 bases align to TRBD2. V gave up 6 bases and J gave up 5 bases; unmatched junction bases: 13. The CDR3 covers 16 residues. Germline V gene lookup returns CDR1 SGHKS and CDR2 YYEKEE (reference sequence). The CDR3 sequence is CASTHLRAGDTGELFF. The CDR3, as DNA: TGTGCCAGCACCCATCTGAGGGCGGGAGATACCGGGGAGCTGTTTTTT.

This clone was counted only a few times. The chain links TRBV13 to TRBJ2-7; 10 nucleotides align to TRBD2. V was clipped by 2 bases and J by 2 bases; unmatched bases: 3. Looked up from germline, CDR1 is PRHDT and CDR2 is FYEKMQ (reference sequence). The CDR3 loop spans 15 amino acids. CDR3 sequence (DNA): TGTGCCAGCAGCTTAAGGCTAGCGGGAGCCTACGAGCAGTACTTC. As protein: CASSLRLAGAYEQYF. Full variable domain (outside the CDR3, taken from reference TRBV13 and TRBJ2-7): AAGVIQSPRHLIKEKRETATLKCYPIPRHDTVYWYQQGPGQDPQFLISFYEKMQSDKGSIPDRFSAQQFSDYHSELNMSSLELGDSALYFCASSLRLAGAYEQYFGPGTRLTVT.

The genes are TRBV5-1 and TRBJ2-7, with a possible D match to TRBD2 (5 bases). Trimming left V 4 bases short and J 2 bases short, with 16 bases between. From germline, CDR1 is SGHRS and CDR2 YFSETQ. The CDR3 consists of 15 residues. CDR3 protein: CASSPGRTTTYEQYF. The CDR3 DNA reads as TGCGCCAGCAGCCCTGGTCGCACGACTACCTACGAGCAGTACTTC.